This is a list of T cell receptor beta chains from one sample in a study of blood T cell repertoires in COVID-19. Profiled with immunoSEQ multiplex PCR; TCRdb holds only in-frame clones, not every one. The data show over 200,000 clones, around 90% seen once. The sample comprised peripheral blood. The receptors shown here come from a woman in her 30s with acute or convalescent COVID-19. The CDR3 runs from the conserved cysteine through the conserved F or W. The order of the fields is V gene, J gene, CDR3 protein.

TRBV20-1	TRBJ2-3	CSASSMGRERRTDTQYF
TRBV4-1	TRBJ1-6	CASSRNGAAGVDSPLHF
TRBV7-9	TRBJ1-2	CASSLAGANGYTF
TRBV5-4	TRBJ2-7	CASSLEPTTYEQYF
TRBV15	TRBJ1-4	CATSGQTTNEKLFF
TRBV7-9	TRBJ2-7	CASSLAAGGTSYEQYF
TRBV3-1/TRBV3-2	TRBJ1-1	CASSQDRAGRAFF
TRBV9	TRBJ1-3	CASSTPSGGGARNTIYF
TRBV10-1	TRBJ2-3	CASSESPRPSCGITDTQYF
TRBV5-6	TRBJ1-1	CASSSGQMNTEAFF
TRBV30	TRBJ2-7	CAWINRMGTRSYEQYF
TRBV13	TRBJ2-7	CASSSRRMEAGTNYEQYF
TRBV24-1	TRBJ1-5	CAGKASESNQPQHF
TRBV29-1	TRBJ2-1	CSGTGLVINEQFF
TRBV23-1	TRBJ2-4	CASSQGDREGDIQYF
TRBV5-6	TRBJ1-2	CASSLNGLYGYTF
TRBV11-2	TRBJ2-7	CASSLGGGRGSYEQYF
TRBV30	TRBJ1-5	CAWRVRGGSNQPQHF
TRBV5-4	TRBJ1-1	CASSLTGGLNTEAFF
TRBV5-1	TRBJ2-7	CASSLGLAGPSYEQYF
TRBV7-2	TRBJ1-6	CASSLQGRDSPLHF
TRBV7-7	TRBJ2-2	CASSSSIRGYTGELFF
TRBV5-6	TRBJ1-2	CASSPPWRDDYGYTF
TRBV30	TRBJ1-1	CAWGGGFAEAFF
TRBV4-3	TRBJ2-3	CASSQGQGNTDTQYF
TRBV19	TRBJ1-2	CASSTSWEGGGYTF
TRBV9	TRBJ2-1	CASSELGTSGTIKFF
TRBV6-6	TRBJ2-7	CASSYTASGRFYEQYF
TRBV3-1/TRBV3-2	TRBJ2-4	CASSQDRETGNIQYF
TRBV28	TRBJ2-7	CASSDRQTYEQYF
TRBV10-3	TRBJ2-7	CAISRAVSGTSGSKTTLEQYF
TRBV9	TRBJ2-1	CASSVVSGGILFF
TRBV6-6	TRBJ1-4	CASIQGLANEKLFF
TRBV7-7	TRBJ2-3	CASSPGQGHYTDTQYF
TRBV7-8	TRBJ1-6	CASSLSGVPDSPLHF
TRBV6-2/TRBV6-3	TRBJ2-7	CASSSSLMSAYEQYF
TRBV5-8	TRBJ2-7	CASSSTSLARSSYEQYF
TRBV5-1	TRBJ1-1	CASSWDGGPEAFF
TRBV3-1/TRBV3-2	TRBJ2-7	CASSRYPAGDVEQYF
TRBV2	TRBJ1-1	CASSARAGTGLEAFF